A selection of T cell receptor beta chains follows, all from one sample in a study of blood T cells in healthy people across ages. TCRdb re-analysed the 5' RACE reads in MiXCR, keeping a single row per CDR3 protein. The sample lists some 1.7 million distinct CDR3 sequences, about 30% occurring once. The source material was blood. Receptors were obtained from a young woman in good health. Both conserved end residues are part of each CDR3. Fields, in order: J gene, V gene, clone size, D gene, CDR3 protein. D genes are given only for firm matches. A row's size may be missing; if present it is once, few, many or a size class.

>TRBJ2-3|TRBV27|few|TRBD1
CASMVTRGITDTQYF
>TRBJ2-6|TRBV5-1|few|-
CASSLARTSGANVLTF
>TRBJ2-1|TRBV5-1|few|-
CASSLGWGLLSYNEQFF
>TRBJ2-7|TRBV19|-|-
CASSDPRGAGLYEQYF
>TRBJ2-1|TRBV20-1|many|TRBD2
CSANQPSGVNEQFF
>TRBJ2-7|TRBV29-1|many|-
CSAKSPYEQYF
>TRBJ2-5|TRBV29-1|many|-
CSDDRETQYF
>TRBJ1-4|TRBV5-6|-|TRBD1
CASRAPGTGSEKLFF
>TRBJ2-2|TRBV7-2|few|-
CASSRRAGELFF
>TRBJ2-1|TRBV24-1|-|-
CATSRGHKRDEQFF
>TRBJ2-1|TRBV6-2/TRBV6-3|many|TRBD1
CATTGTGTHDEQFF
>-|TRBV7-2|-|TRBD1
CASSLLGTARNIQYF
>TRBJ2-7|TRBV12-3/TRBV12-4|few|-
CASTTDSGGRSYEQYF
>TRBJ2-7|TRBV15|-|-
CATSRDGRRAQYF
>TRBJ2-1|TRBV28|many|-
CASSSHREGEQFF
>TRBJ1-2|TRBV3-1|many|-
CASSQGHTQAYGYTF
>TRBJ1-5|TRBV6-4|many|-
CASRDNQPQHF
>TRBJ1-6|TRBV11-2|once|-
CASSLRMGGWSPLHF
>TRBJ2-5|TRBV19|once|-
CASSTGLVLETQYF
>TRBJ2-3|TRBV7-3|-|-
CASSLGPIGLSTDTQYF
>TRBJ1-6|TRBV24-1|many|-
CATSDFAGVHSPLHF
>TRBJ1-1|TRBV20-1|-|TRBD1
CSALVGGQMNTEAFF
>TRBJ2-1|TRBV7-2|many|TRBD1
CASSSYRGTEQFF
>TRBJ2-3|TRBV5-1|many|TRBD2
CASSLDPAGDTQYF
>TRBJ2-1|TRBV20-1|-|TRBD2
CSAKASGSGYEQFF
>TRBJ2-5|TRBV10-3|many|TRBD1
CATSGTVQETQYF
>TRBJ1-2|TRBV4-1|few|-
CASSQDPRPVRANYGYTF
>TRBJ2-1|TRBV7-3|many|-
CASSFPGGQEQFF
>TRBJ1-2|TRBV18|-|-
CASSPRHGGPTDGYTF
>TRBJ1-1|TRBV20-1|-|TRBD1
CSARSRGQGDTEAFF
>TRBJ1-5|TRBV20-1|few|-
CSARAGSEQPQHF
>TRBJ2-7|TRBV7-9|many|-
CASNSWDNPYEQYF
>TRBJ2-5|TRBV7-7|once|-
CASSLGAWETLYF
>TRBJ1-2|TRBV29-1|many|-
CSVAGTQKVYGYTF
>TRBJ2-7|TRBV30|-|-
CAWSVMGEQYF
>TRBJ2-7|TRBV7-2|few|TRBD2
CASSLWNGGSYEQYF
>TRBJ2-1|TRBV10-2|-|TRBD2
CASSELVAGGPSSYNEQFF
>TRBJ1-4|TRBV25-1|few|-
CASSAWGLGPWEEKLFF
>TRBJ1-2|TRBV7-9|few|TRBD1
CASSFSGTGVSGYTF
>TRBJ2-1|TRBV6-5|-|-
CASSSGLSEFF
>TRBJ1-1|TRBV14|few|-
CASSQDMIAGLNTEAFF
>TRBJ2-2|TRBV10-3|-|-
CAISEKQGNTGELFF
>TRBJ2-7|TRBV11-2|few|-
CASSLERGTLYEQYF
>TRBJ2-5|TRBV20-1|-|TRBD2
CSAGLSGSFQETQYF
>TRBJ2-7|TRBV20-1|-|TRBD2
CSAVGLAGRDGYEQYF
>TRBJ2-7|TRBV10-3|few|-
CAISDSNSYEQYF
>TRBJ2-1|TRBV6-5|many|TRBD2
CASTLAGGTAGEQFF
>TRBJ1-1|TRBV6-1|-|-
CASKQGTFEAFF
>TRBJ1-5|TRBV21-1|-|-
CASSAAWQYNQPQHF
>TRBJ2-1|TRBV7-9|-|TRBD2
CASSLGNSAGVEFF
>TRBJ1-1|TRBV4-2|few|-
CASSQGGVTEAFF
>TRBJ1-6|TRBV2|-|TRBD1
CASKRTGSNNSPLHF
>TRBJ2-6|TRBV10-3|many|-
CAISGVGANVLTF
>TRBJ2-7|TRBV12-5|many|TRBD1
CASGPKRQGHYEQYF
>TRBJ2-1|TRBV20-1|-|TRBD2
CSASPGLAGGGSNEQFF